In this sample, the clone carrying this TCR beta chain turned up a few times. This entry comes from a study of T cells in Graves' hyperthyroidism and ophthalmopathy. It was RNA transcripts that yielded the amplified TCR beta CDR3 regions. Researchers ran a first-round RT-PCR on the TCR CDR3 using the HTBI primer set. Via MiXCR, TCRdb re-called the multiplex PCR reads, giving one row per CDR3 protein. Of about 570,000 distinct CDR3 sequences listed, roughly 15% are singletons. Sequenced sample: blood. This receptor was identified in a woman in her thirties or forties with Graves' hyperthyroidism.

In DNA, the CDR3 is TGTGCCAGTAGTCCCGGACCCGACAGGTCCAATCAGCCCCAGCATTTT. This codes for CASSPGPDRSNQPQHF. The chain carries TRBV19 and TRBJ1-5; D is perhaps TRBD1 (6 bases). CDR3 size: 16 residues. Germline V CDR1 and CDR2: LNHDA, SQIVND (reference sequence). V was clipped by 5 bases and J by 3 bases, with 17 bases between them.